The clone carrying this T cell receptor (beta chain) was counted many times. Regarding time point: sample taken at primary tumor resection. Whole RNA was taken from tumor, nontumor lung or frozen PBMC; it was then sequenced unsorted. Carried by each TCR cDNA molecule was a unique molecular identifier. MiXCR, applied by TCRdb to the 5' RACE reads, yields one record per CDR3 protein. The profile shows 9,500 to 15,000 distinct CDR3 sequences, approximately 6.2% of them singletons. This sample was taken from a study of spatial heterogeneity in lung cancer. The CDR3 runs to 19 residues. Germline CDR1 and CDR2: LNHDA and SQIVND (reference sequence). With 9 bases clipped from V and 0 bases from J, the junction kept 18 bases outside the gene matches.

This receptor was obtained from a male donor with early-stage non-small cell lung cancer. The V call is TRBV19, the J call TRBJ1-4; TRBD1 agrees at 8 bases. This specimen was normal lung tissue next to the tumor, taken at surgery. CDR3 DNA sequence: TGTGCCAGCAATCCACAGGGGGGGGCGACCCTTGCAACTAATGAAAAACTGTTTTTT. It is translated as CASNPQGGATLATNEKLFF.